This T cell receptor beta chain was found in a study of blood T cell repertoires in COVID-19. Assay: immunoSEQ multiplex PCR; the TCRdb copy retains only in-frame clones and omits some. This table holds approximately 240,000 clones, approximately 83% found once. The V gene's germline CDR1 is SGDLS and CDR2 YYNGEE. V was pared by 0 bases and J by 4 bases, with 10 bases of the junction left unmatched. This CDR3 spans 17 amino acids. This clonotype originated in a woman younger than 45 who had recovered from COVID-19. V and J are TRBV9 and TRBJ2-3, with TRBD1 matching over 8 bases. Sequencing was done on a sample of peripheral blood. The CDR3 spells CASSVEEQGAEADTQYF. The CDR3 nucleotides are TGTGCCAGCAGCGTAGAGGAGCAGGGGGCTGAGGCAGATACGCAGTATTTT.